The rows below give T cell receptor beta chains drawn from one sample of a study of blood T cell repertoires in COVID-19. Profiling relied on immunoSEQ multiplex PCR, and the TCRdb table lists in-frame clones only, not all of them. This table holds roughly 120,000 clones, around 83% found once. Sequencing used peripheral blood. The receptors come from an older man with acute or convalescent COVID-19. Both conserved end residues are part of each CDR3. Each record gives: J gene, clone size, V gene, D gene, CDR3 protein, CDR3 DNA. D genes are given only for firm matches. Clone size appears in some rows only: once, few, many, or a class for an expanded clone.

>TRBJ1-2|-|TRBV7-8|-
CASSLAEGASYGYTF
TGTGCCAGCAGCTTAGCGGAGGGAGCCAGCTATGGCTACACCTTC
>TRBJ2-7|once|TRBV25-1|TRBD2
CASSATSGRTYEQYF
TGTGCCAGCAGTGCCACAAGCGGGAGGACCTACGAGCAGTACTTC
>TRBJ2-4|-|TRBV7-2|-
CASSLVRDLAKNIQYF
TGTGCCAGCAGCTTAGTTCGGGATTTGGCCAAAAACATTCAGTACTTC
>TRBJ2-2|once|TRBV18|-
CASSRTRGTGELFF
TGTGCCAGCTCACGCACTCGAGGGACCGGGGAGCTGTTTTTT
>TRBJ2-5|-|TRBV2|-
CASSDPDRSEETQYF
TGTGCCAGCAGTGACCCAGACAGGTCCGAAGAGACCCAGTACTTC
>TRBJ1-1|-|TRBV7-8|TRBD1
CASSSRDRPMNTEAFF
TGTGCCAGCAGCTCGAGGGACAGACCAATGAACACTGAAGCTTTCTTT
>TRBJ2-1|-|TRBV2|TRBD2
CASSEWTSGSSREQFF
TGTGCCAGCAGTGAATGGACTAGCGGGAGTAGTAGGGAGCAGTTCTTC
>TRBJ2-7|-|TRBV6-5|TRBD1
CASRGTGRYEQYF
TGTGCCAGCAGGGGGACAGGGCGTTACGAGCAGTACTTC
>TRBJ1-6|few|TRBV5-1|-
CASSLSGVRYNSPLHF
TGCGCCAGCAGCTTGTCCGGGGTCAGGTATAATTCACCCCTCCACTTT
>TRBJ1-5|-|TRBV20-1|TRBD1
CSASGGTGVQPQHF
TGCAGTGCTAGTGGGGGGACAGGGGTTCAGCCCCAGCATTTT
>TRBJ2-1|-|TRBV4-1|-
CASSRQEAAYNEQFF
TGCGCCAGCAGCCGGCAGGAGGCGGCTTACAATGAGCAGTTCTTC
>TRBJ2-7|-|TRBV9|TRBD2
CASSVGSGGYEQYF
TGTGCCAGCAGCGTAGGAAGCGGGGGCTACGAGCAGTACTTC
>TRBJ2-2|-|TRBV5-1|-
CASSIARFPGELFF
TGCGCCAGCAGCATCGCTAGATTCCCCGGGGAGCTGTTTTTT